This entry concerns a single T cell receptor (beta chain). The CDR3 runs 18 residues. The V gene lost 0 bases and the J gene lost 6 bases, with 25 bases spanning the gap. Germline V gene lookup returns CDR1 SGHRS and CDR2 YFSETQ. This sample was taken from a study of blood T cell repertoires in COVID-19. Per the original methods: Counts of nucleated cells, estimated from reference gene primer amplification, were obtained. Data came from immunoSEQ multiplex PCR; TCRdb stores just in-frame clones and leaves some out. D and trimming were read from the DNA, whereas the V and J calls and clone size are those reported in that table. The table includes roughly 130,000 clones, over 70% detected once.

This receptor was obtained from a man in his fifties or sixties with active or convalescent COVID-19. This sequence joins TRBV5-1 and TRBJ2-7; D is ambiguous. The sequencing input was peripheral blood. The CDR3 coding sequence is TGCGCCAGCAGCTTGGCCGTGCAGAAAGAGGCCCCATCCCTCGAGCAGTACTTC. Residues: CASSLAVQKEAPSLEQYF.